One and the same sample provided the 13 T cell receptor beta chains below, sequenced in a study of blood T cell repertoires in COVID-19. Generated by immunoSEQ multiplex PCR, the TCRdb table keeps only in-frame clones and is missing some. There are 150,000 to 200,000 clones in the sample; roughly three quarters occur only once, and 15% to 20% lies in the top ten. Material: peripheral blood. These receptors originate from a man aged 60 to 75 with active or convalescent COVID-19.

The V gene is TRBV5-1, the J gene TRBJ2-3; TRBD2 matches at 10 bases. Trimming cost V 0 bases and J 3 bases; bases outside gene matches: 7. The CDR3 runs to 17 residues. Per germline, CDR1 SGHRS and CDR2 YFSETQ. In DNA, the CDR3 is TGCGCCAGCAGCTTGGCCTCTAGCGGGGGTAGGACAGATACGCAGTATTTT. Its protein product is CASSLASSGGRTDTQYF.

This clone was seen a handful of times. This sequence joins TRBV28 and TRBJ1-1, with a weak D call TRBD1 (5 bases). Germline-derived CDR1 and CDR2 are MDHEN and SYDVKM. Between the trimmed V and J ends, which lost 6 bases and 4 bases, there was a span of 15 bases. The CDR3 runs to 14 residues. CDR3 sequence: CASRPGRGVTEAFF. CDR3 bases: TGTGCCAGCAGGCCGGGACGGGGGGTCACTGAAGCTTTCTTT.

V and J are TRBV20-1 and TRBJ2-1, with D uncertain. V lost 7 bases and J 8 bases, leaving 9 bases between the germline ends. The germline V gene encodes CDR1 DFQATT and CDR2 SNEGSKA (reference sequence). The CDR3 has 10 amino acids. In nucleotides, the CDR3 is TGCAGTGTCCTTAACTATGAGCAGTTCTTC. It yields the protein CSVLNYEQFF.

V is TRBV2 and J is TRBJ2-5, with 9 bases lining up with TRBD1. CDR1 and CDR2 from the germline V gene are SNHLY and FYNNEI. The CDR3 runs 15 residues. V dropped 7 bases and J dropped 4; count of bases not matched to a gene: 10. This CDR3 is CASTQAGQGSETQYF. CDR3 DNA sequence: TGTGCCAGCACCCAGGCGGGACAGGGTTCAGAGACCCAGTACTTC.

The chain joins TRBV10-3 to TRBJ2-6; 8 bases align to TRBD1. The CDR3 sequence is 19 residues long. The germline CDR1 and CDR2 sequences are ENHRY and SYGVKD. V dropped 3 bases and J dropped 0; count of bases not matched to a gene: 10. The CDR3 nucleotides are TGTGCCATCAGTGATTCCGGAAACAGGGGGAGCTCTGGGGCCAACGTCCTGACTTTC. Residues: CAISDSGNRGSSGANVLTF.

The CDR3 bases are TGTGCCAGCTCACCACGGCAAAACATTCAGTACTTC. As protein: CASSPRQNIQYF. J is TRBJ2-4 and V is TRBV18; no clear D. The CDR3 spans 12 residues. Germline CDR1 and CDR2: KGHSH and LQKENI. V shed 1 base and J shed 5 bases, with 3 bases lying between them.

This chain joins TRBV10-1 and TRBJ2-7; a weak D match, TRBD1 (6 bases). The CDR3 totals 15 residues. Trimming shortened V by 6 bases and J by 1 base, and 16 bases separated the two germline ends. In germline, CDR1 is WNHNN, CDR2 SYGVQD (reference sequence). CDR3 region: CASRATGLGSYEQYF. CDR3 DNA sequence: TGCGCCAGCAGAGCGACAGGTTTAGGGTCCTACGAGCAGTACTTC.

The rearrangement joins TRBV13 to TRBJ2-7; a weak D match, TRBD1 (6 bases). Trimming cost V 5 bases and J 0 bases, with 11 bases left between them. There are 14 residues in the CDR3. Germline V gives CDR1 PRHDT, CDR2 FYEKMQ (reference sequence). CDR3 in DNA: TGTGCCAGCAGCCCAGGACAGAACTCCTACGAGCAGTACTTC. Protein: CASSPGQNSYEQYF.

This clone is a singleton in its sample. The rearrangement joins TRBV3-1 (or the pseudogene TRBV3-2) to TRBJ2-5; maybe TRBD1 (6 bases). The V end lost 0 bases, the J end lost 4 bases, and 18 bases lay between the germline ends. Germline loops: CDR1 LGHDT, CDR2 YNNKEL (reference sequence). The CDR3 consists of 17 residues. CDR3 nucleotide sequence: TGTGCCAGCAGCCAAGAAAGGGCAGTAGTAGGGGGAGAGACCCAGTACTTC. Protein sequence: CASSQERAVVGGETQYF.

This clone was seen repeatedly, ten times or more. CDR3 residues: CASRGATSVQETQYF. CDR3 DNA sequence: TGTGCCAGCAGGGGGGCGACTAGCGTACAAGAGACCCAGTACTTC. This chain uses TRBV6-5 with TRBJ2-5, with 8 bases fitting TRBD2. The junction had 8 bases not matched to a gene; V was cut back by 6 bases and J by 2 bases. CDR3 length: 15 amino acids. From germline, CDR1 is MNHEY and CDR2 SVGAGI.

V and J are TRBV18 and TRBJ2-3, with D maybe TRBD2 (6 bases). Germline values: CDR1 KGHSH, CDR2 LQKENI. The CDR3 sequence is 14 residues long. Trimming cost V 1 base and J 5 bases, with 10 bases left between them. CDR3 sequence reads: CASSPLAEEDTQYF. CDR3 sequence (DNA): TGTGCCAGCTCACCACTAGCGGAGGAAGATACGCAGTATTTT.

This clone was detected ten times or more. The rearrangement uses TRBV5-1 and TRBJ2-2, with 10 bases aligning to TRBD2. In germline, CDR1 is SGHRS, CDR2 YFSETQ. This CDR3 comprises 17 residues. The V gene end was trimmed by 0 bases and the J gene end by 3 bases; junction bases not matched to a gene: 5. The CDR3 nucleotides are TGCGCCAGCAGCTTGGGTCCAGCGGGAGGGGACACCGGGGAGCTGTTTTTT. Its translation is CASSLGPAGGDTGELFF. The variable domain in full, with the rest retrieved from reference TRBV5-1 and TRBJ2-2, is KAGVTQTPRYLIKTRGQQVTLSCSPISGHRSVSWYQQTPGQGLQFLFEYFSETQRNKGNFPGRFSGRQFSNSRSEMNVSTLELGDSALYLCASSLGPAGGDTGELFFGEGSRLTVL.

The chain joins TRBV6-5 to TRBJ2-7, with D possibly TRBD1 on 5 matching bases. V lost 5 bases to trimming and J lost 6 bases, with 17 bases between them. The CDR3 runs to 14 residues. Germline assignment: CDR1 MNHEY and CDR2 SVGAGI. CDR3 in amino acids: CASSLRALRSEQYF. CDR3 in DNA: TGTGCCAGCAGTCTCAGGGCGTTAAGAAGCGAGCAGTACTTC.